The rows below give T cell receptor beta chains drawn from one sample of a study of low-dose radiotherapy and immunotherapy resistance in tumors. Via MiXCR, TCRdb re-called the reads, giving one row per CDR3 protein. This sample carries fewer than 90,000 distinct CDR3 sequences, 15% to 20% of them seen once, and the ten largest clones take less than 6%. Source: PBMCs, taken before treatment. Receptors originate from a male donor with prostate cancer. Each CDR3 is given with its conserved first and last residue. Each record gives: J gene, V gene, clone size, D gene, CDR3 DNA, CDR3 protein. D genes are given only for firm matches. Part of the rows lack a size; the others show once, few, many or a class for expanded clones.

TRBJ2-5,TRBV20-1,many,.,TGCAGTGCCACGGCCGGGGGCGAACGGGAGACCCAGTACTTC,CSATAGGERETQYF
TRBJ2-1,TRBV11-2,medium-sized,.,TGTGCCAGCAGCCCCCCCGGCGGCCTGCAGTTCTTC,CASSPPGGLQFF
TRBJ2-1,TRBV6-2/TRBV6-3,many,TRBD2,TGTGCCAGCAGTTACCGAGGACTAGCGGGGGGGATGGGGATGAGTGAGCAGTTCTTC,CASSYRGLAGGMGMSEQFF
TRBJ1-2,TRBV7-2,many,TRBD1,TGTGCCAGCAGCGCTCGACAGGGATCTAACTATGGCTACACCTTC,CASSARQGSNYGYTF
TRBJ2-1,TRBV9,medium-sized,TRBD2,TGTGCCAGCAGCGTCGGCACTAGCGGGAGTACGTACAATGAGCAGTTCTTC,CASSVGTSGSTYNEQFF
TRBJ2-7,TRBV7-2,once,.,TGTGCCAGCAGCTTAGATCCGGACTATGCTATCTACGAGCAGTACTTC,CASSLDPDYAIYEQYF
TRBJ1-6,TRBV3-1,many,.,TGTGCCAGCAGCCAAGGTTGGCCCTCGGGGAGTTCACCCCTCCACTTT,CASSQGWPSGSSPLHF
TRBJ2-7,TRBV19,.,.,TGTGCCACTAACATGGGGAACGAGCAGTACTTC,CATNMGNEQYF
TRBJ2-7,TRBV5-1,many,TRBD2,TGCGCCAGCAGCTTGCAGGGTAGCGGGAGGGCCTACGAGCAGTACTTC,CASSLQGSGRAYEQYF
TRBJ1-2,TRBV30,many,.,TGTGCCTGGGCGCATCCACCGGGGGGCTACACCTTC,CAWAHPPGGYTF
TRBJ2-5,TRBV5-1,many,TRBD2,TGCGCCAGCAGCTTGGAATACCGGGACAGAAACACTAGCGGGGGACAGAGAAGAGAGACCCAGTACTTC,CASSLEYRDRNTSGGQRRETQYF
TRBJ2-2,TRBV7-2,many,.,TGTGCCAGCAGGAAGAACACCGGGGAGCTGTTTTTT,CASRKNTGELFF
TRBJ1-1,TRBV5-1,many,TRBD1,TGCGCCAGCAGCACCGGACAGGGGATGAACACTGAAGCTTTCTTT,CASSTGQGMNTEAFF
TRBJ2-1,TRBV9,few,.,TGTGCCAGCAGCGTACTCCGGGACTCCTACAATGAGCAGTTCTTC,CASSVLRDSYNEQFF
TRBJ2-1,TRBV12-3/TRBV12-4,many,TRBD1,TGTGCCAGCAGTACGGGACAGGCCTACAATGAGCAGTTCTTC,CASSTGQAYNEQFF
TRBJ2-1,TRBV7-2,many,.,TGTGCCAGCAGCTCGGCCGCGACTAGCTCCTACAATGAGCAGTTCTTC,CASSSAATSSYNEQFF
TRBJ2-2,TRBV19,.,.,TGTGCCAGTAGTGAAGGCATAACGAACACCGGGGAGCTGTTTTTT,CASSEGITNTGELFF
TRBJ2-3,TRBV28,many,TRBD2,TGTGCCAGCAGAAGACTAGCGGGAATCACAGATACGCAGTATTTT,CASRRLAGITDTQYF
TRBJ1-1,TRBV7-3,many,.,TGTGCCAGCAGCTTAACAGGGATGACTGAAGCTTTCTTT,CASSLTGMTEAFF
TRBJ2-1,TRBV20-1,many,.,TGCAGTGCTAGAGCGTCGAGCATGGGGATGAATGAGCAGTTCTTC,CSARASSMGMNEQFF
TRBJ1-2,TRBV6-8,.,.,TGTGCCACCGGGACATCCAACTATGGCTACACCTTC,CATGTSNYGYTF
TRBJ1-4,TRBV2,many,.,TGTGCCAGCAGTTTACACAGGGTCTCAACTAATGAAAAACTGTTTTTT,CASSLHRVSTNEKLFF
TRBJ1-1,TRBV30,many,.,TGTGCCTGGAAAACCCGGGGCCGCACTGAAGCTTTCTTT,CAWKTRGRTEAFF
TRBJ2-7,TRBV10-3,.,.,TGTGCCATCAGTGAGCTTTTTTTCCCCTACGAGCAGTACTTC,CAISELFFPYEQYF
TRBJ2-2,TRBV5-6,few,.,TGTGCCAGCTCGGTTCCAGGCACAAATGCCGGGGAGCTGTTTTTT,CASSVPGTNAGELFF
TRBJ2-1,TRBV4-3,many,TRBD1,TGCGCCAGCAGCCCGTCCGAAGGGACAGGGGGCAGTGAGCAGTTCTTC,CASSPSEGTGGSEQFF
TRBJ1-1,TRBV4-1,.,.,TGCGCCAGCAGCCTCCAGCCACAGGCTACTGAAGCTTTCTTT,CASSLQPQATEAFF
TRBJ2-1,TRBV7-9,many,TRBD2,TGTGCCAGCAGCAGTATTCCACTAGCGGCCGTGCGTGAGCAGTTCTTC,CASSSIPLAAVREQFF
TRBJ2-7,TRBV27,few,TRBD1,TGTGCCAGCGGTCGTCCGGGACAGCCCTACGAGCAGTACTTC,CASGRPGQPYEQYF
TRBJ1-1,TRBV7-3,many,.,TGTGCCAGCAGCCGAATCGCAGGCTCCACTGAAGCTTTCTTT,CASSRIAGSTEAFF
TRBJ2-7,TRBV9,many,TRBD2,TGTGCCAGCAGCGTAGGGGGACTAGCGGGGCACGGAACCTACGAGCAGTACTTC,CASSVGGLAGHGTYEQYF
TRBJ2-7,TRBV20-1,many,.,TGCAGTGCTAGAGGGACGGCAAGCTCCTACGAGCAGTACTTC,CSARGTASSYEQYF
TRBJ1-2,TRBV28,many,TRBD1,TGTGCCAGCAGAAGACAGGGCATAGGTGGCTACACCTTC,CASRRQGIGGYTF
TRBJ2-1,TRBV6-2/TRBV6-3,many,.,TGTGCCAGCACCAACCCTAGCAGGGAGCAGTTCTTC,CASTNPSREQFF
TRBJ2-2,TRBV5-1,.,TRBD2,TGCGCCAGCAGCCGCGGGGGGAACACCGGGGAGCTGTTTTTT,CASSRGGNTGELFF
TRBJ2-3,TRBV20-1,many,TRBD2,TGCAGTGCTAGGGCTAGCGGGCCTAGGACAGATACGCAGTATTTT,CSARASGPRTDTQYF
TRBJ2-6,TRBV29-1,many,.,TGCAGCGTTTCTTGGGGGCGGGCTGGGGCCAACGTCCTGACTTTC,CSVSWGRAGANVLTF
TRBJ2-3,TRBV3-1,.,.,TGTGCCAGCAGCCAAGACCTAGCCACAGATACGCAGTATTTT,CASSQDLATDTQYF
TRBJ2-5,TRBV5-4,many,.,TGTGCCAGCAGCTTGCGGGGGCCGAAGACCCAGTACTTC,CASSLRGPKTQYF
TRBJ2-7,TRBV2,many,.,TGTGCCAGCAGGGGGACTCATGGGGGAGAGCAGTACTTC,CASRGTHGGEQYF